These 27 T cell receptor beta chains originate from one sample sequenced in a study of T cell responses to AZD1222 COVID-19 vaccine. TCRdb's copy holds only in-frame clones and misses some; the assay was immunoSEQ multiplex PCR. This sample has some 100,000 clones, with approximately 90% found just once. Sample: peripheral blood, taken on day 0 of AZD1222 vaccination. The receptors here all came from an adult in good health.

This chain uses TRBV19 with TRBJ1-1; D remains ambiguous. CDR3 length equals 11 residues. V lost 7 bases and J lost 2, with 5 bases in between. The V gene's germline CDR1 is LNHDA and CDR2 SQIVND (reference sequence). Written as DNA, the CDR3 is TGTGCCAGTACAGTTAACACTGAAGCTTTCTTT. Its protein is CASTVNTEAFF.

The genes are TRBV9 and TRBJ2-1; 8 nucleotides line up with TRBD2. This CDR3 spans 15 amino acids. V shed 3 bases, J shed 4 bases, and the junction held 6 bases outside the gene matches. CDR1 is SGDLS and CDR2 is YYNGEE in the germline V gene. The chain's CDR3 is CASSATSGTYNEQFF. CDR3 sequence (DNA): TGTGCCAGCAGCGCTACTAGCGGTACTTACAATGAGCAGTTCTTC. Together with reference TRBV9 and TRBJ2-1, the CDR3 gives the full variable domain: DSGVTQTPKHLITATGQRVTLRCSPRSGDLSVYWYQQSLDQGLQFLIQYYNGEERAKGNILERFSAQQFPDLHSELNLSSLELGDSALYFCASSATSGTYNEQFFGPGTRLTVL.

This chain connects TRBV6-2 or TRBV6-3 to TRBJ2-7; 8 bases are shared with TRBD2. Germline loops: CDR1 MNHEY, CDR2 SVGEGT. This CDR3 has 15 amino acids. Unmatched junction bases numbered 11, after V lost 5 bases and J lost 5 bases. The CDR3: CASSERGTSGHEQYF. CDR3 nucleotide sequence: TGTGCCAGCAGTGAGCGTGGGACTAGTGGTCACGAGCAGTACTTC.

This rearrangement joins TRBV6-1 to TRBJ1-5; no clear D. The CDR3 is 13 residues long. Germline V gene data show CDR1 as MNHNS and CDR2 as SASEGT. V shed 3 bases and J shed 1 base, with 4 bases lying between them. The CDR3 DNA follows: TGTGCCAGCAGTGATGGGAGCAATCAGCCCCAGCATTTT. Translation: CASSDGSNQPQHF.

The chain joins TRBV7-9 to TRBJ2-2; 9 nucleotides agree with TRBD1. The CDR3 runs to 17 residues. Germline assignment: CDR1 SEHNR and CDR2 FQNEAQ (reference sequence). Trimming at V came to 1 base and at J to 6 bases, leaving 9 bases not matched to a gene. Here the CDR3 reads CASSLDTLRTGAGELFF. CDR3 bases: TGTGCCAGCAGCTTAGATACCCTTCGGACAGGGGCCGGGGAGCTGTTTTTT.

A single count supports this clone. The CDR3 DNA sequence: TGTGCCAGTAGCCCGGGACTAGCGGGAGTGGATGAGCAGTTCTTC. Translation: CASSPGLAGVDEQFF. The V gene is TRBV19, the J gene TRBJ2-1; TRBD2 matches at 14 bases. V lost 6 bases, J lost 8 bases, and 6 bases stayed unmatched. Germline V lookup: CDR1 LNHDA, CDR2 SQIVND (reference sequence). The CDR3 sequence is 15 residues long.

V and J are TRBV5-4 and TRBJ1-2; no clear D gene. Germline V gene sequence: CDR1 SGHNT, CDR2 YYREEE (reference sequence). This CDR3 comprises 17 residues. V was clipped by 4 bases and J by 8 bases, with 27 bases between them. This chain's CDR3 is CASSPDPVGAGVGGYTF. CDR3 bases: TGTGCCAGCAGCCCCGATCCGGTGGGAGCGGGCGTCGGGGGCTACACCTTC.

The J gene is TRBJ2-1, the V gene TRBV11-2; 8 bases agree with TRBD2. The CDR3 has 15 residues. Germline V gives CDR1 SGHAT, CDR2 FQNNGV. Trimming at V came to 0 bases and at J to 6 bases, leaving 4 bases not matched to a gene. The CDR3 loop reads CASSLEAGDRNEQFF. The CDR3, as DNA: TGTGCCAGCAGCTTAGAAGCGGGAGACCGCAATGAGCAGTTCTTC.

This chain connects TRBV27 to TRBJ2-7, with 7 bases matching TRBD2. The CDR3 consists of 17 residues. Germline assignment: CDR1 MNHEY and CDR2 SMNVEV (reference sequence). V trimming: 8 bases; J trimming: 2 bases; junction bases outside the gene matches: 18. CDR3 in amino acids: CASRSVGGAGPPYEQYF. CDR3 coding DNA: TGTGCCAGCCGCTCAGTGGGAGGAGCGGGACCTCCCTACGAGCAGTACTTC.

This rearrangement joins TRBV27 to TRBJ1-1, with 9 bases lining up with TRBD1. The V gene end was trimmed by 5 bases and the J gene end by 2 bases; junction bases not matched to a gene: 12. Germline-derived CDR1 and CDR2 are MNHEY and SMNVEV (reference sequence). This CDR3 is built from 17 residues. CDR3 nucleotides: TGTGCCAGCAGTCGTGGGACAGGGTATTTTCTCAACACTGAAGCTTTCTTT. Translated: CASSRGTGYFLNTEAFF.

CDR3 sequence reads: CASSIAAGGDTQYF. The DNA of the CDR3 is TGTGCCAGTAGTATAGCCGCCGGTGGAGATACGCAGTATTTT. The rearrangement links TRBV19 to TRBJ2-3, with D unclear. V was clipped by 1 base and J by 5 bases, with 10 bases between them. This CDR3 is built from 14 residues. The germline V gene encodes CDR1 LNHDA and CDR2 SQIVND (reference sequence).

This chain uses TRBV10-1 with TRBJ2-1; D is ambiguous. Germline loops: CDR1 WNHNN, CDR2 SYGVQD (reference sequence). This CDR3 is 16 amino acids long. V was clipped by 0 bases and J by 4 bases, with 13 bases between them. The CDR3 protein is CASSESTVENYNEQFF. The CDR3 nucleotides are TGCGCCAGCAGTGAGTCGACGGTAGAAAATTACAATGAGCAGTTCTTC.

J is TRBJ1-2 and V is TRBV9; unclear D gene. The V and J ends lost 3 bases and 3 bases respectively, with 15 bases between them. CDR3 length equals 15 residues. CDR1 is SGDLS and CDR2 is YYNGEE in the germline V gene. The CDR3 region has the DNA TGTGCCAGCAGCGCAACGTCCGGGATCCACTATGGCTACACCTTC. Translation: CASSATSGIHYGYTF.

This rearrangement joins TRBV5-4 to TRBJ2-7; 7 bases agree with TRBD1. From germline, CDR1 is SGHNT and CDR2 YYREEE (reference sequence). The J segment lost 2 bases and the V segment lost 4 bases, leaving 6 bases of the junction unmatched. This CDR3 has 14 residues. CDR3 loop: CASSLQGKAYEQYF. The CDR3 DNA is TGTGCCAGCAGCCTACAGGGGAAGGCCTACGAGCAGTACTTC.

The rearrangement uses TRBV5-6 and TRBJ2-7; TRBD2 agrees at 9 bases. This CDR3 has 18 residues. CDR1 and CDR2 from the germline V gene are SGHDT and YYEEEE. V lost 0 bases to trimming and J lost 4 bases; unmatched junction nucleotides: 14. In DNA, the CDR3 is TGTGCCAGCAGCTTGGGGGTAGCGGGAGTTATTTTGGAATACGAGCAGTACTTC. Translated, it gives CASSLGVAGVILEYEQYF.

V is TRBV6-5 and J is TRBJ2-1; tentative D call: TRBD1 (5 bases). Germline V gene data show CDR1 as MNHEY and CDR2 as SVGAGI. The CDR3 is 16 residues long. The ends were cut back, 0 bases at V and 4 bases at J, with 13 bases in the middle. DNA for the CDR3: TGTGCCAGCAGTTACTCGGGGCGGAGCCCTTACAATGAGCAGTTCTTC. Translating it yields CASSYSGRSPYNEQFF.

This rearrangement joins TRBV30 to TRBJ1-1; a weak D match, TRBD1 (6 bases). In germline, CDR1 is GTSNPN, CDR2 SVGIG (reference sequence). The V and J ends lost 5 bases and 4 bases respectively, with 11 bases between them. The CDR3 is made up of 12 amino acids. Here the CDR3 reads CAWGEGGTEAFF. Here the CDR3 DNA reads TGTGCCTGGGGGGAGGGGGGCACTGAAGCTTTCTTT.

The J gene is TRBJ1-4, the V gene TRBV7-8; D perhaps matches TRBD1 (5 bases). With 0 bases removed from V and 5 bases from J, the gap between germline ends came to 13 bases. The germline V gene encodes CDR1 SGHVS and CDR2 FQNEAQ. The CDR3 consists of 16 residues. In nucleotides, the CDR3 is TGTGCCAGCAGCTTAGCGCCAGACAGCTTGAATGAAAAACTGTTTTTT. Translating it yields CASSLAPDSLNEKLFF.

This rearrangement joins TRBV13 to TRBJ2-1; D might be TRBD1 (7 bases). CDR3 length: 18 residues. Germline CDR1 PRHDT, CDR2 FYEKMQ (reference sequence). V was shortened by 5 bases and J by 6 bases, with 26 bases between the two germline ends. CDR3 DNA sequence: TGTGCCAGCAGCGAACCCCTTCGACAGGGCTGGCGGGGCAATGAGCAGTTCTTC. This encodes CASSEPLRQGWRGNEQFF.

The gene calls are TRBV28 and TRBJ1-3, with a tentative D call TRBD1 (5 bases). The germline CDR1 and CDR2 sequences are MDHEN and SYDVKM. Trimming pared 5 bases from V and 4 bases from J, leaving 15 bases between. This CDR3 is built from 15 residues. In DNA, the CDR3 is TGTGCCAGCAGTGCGGCCGGGACCCCAGGAAACACCATATATTTT. This encodes CASSAAGTPGNTIYF.

The chain joins TRBV5-6 to TRBJ2-1, with 8 bases aligning to TRBD2. Germline V gene data show CDR1 as SGHDT and CDR2 as YYEEEE. Trimming cost V 3 bases and J 16 bases; bases outside gene matches: 6. This CDR3 is 11 amino acids long. The CDR3 region has the DNA TGTGCCAGCAGCTCCGGGAGGGCTTGCTTCTTC. Translation gives CASSSGRACFF. The entire variable domain, with the rest obtained from reference TRBV5-6 and TRBJ2-1, is as follows: DAGVTQSPTHLIKTRGQQVTLRCSPKSGHDTVSWYQQALGQGPQFIFQYYEEEERQRGNFPDRFSGHQFPNYSSELNVNALLLGDSALYLCASSSGRACFFGPGTRLTVL.

The rearrangement links TRBV30 to TRBJ2-5; TRBD1 matches 7 bases. CDR3 size: 14 residues. The germline CDR1 and CDR2 sequences are GTSNPN and SVGIG (reference sequence). The V gene end was trimmed by 7 bases and the J gene end by 2 bases; junction bases not matched to a gene: 10. For the CDR3, the DNA is TGTGCCTTTGACAGGGCCGCCCCACAAGAGACCCAGTACTTC. It codes for CAFDRAAPQETQYF.

Note on this clone: One end of the junction fails to match germline, which may point to a read error. The V call is TRBV6-5, the J call TRBJ2-3, with TRBD2 identical over 10 bases. This CDR3 is 13 amino acids long. Germline CDR1 reads MNHEY; CDR2 reads SVGAGI. The chain's CDR3 is CASSYSGSGRRNF. The CDR3 DNA sequence: TGTGCCAGCAGTTACTCGGGTAGCGGGAGGAGGAATTTT.

The rearrangement joins TRBV30 to TRBJ2-3; D not resolved. Germline V gene lookup returns CDR1 GTSNPN and CDR2 SVGIG (reference sequence). The CDR3 is 12 residues long. Trimming left V 0 bases short and J 4 bases short, with 5 bases between. DNA for the CDR3: TGTGCCTGGAGTGTATCCCCAGATACGCAGTATTTT. This gives the protein CAWSVSPDTQYF.

V usage is TRBV7-9 and J usage is TRBJ1-3; D is possibly TRBD1 (5 bases). CDR3 length: 16 residues. Germline CDR1 and CDR2: SEHNR and FQNEAQ (reference sequence). V was trimmed by 5 bases and J by 3 bases, leaving 17 bases between them. CDR3 sequence (DNA): TGTGCCAGCAGCCGTAACAACGAAGGGGATGGAAACACCATATATTTT. It encodes CASSRNNEGDGNTIYF.

The rearrangement joins TRBV7-8 to TRBJ2-2; 12 nucleotides agree with TRBD2. Trimming at V came to 5 bases and at J to 5 bases, leaving 9 bases not matched to a gene. CDR1 and CDR2 (germline): SGHVS, FQNEAQ. CDR3 length: 17 amino acids. CDR3 sequence reads: CASSLLPTSGRTGELFF. In DNA form, the CDR3 reads TGTGCCAGCAGCCTACTGCCGACTAGCGGGAGAACCGGGGAGCTGTTTTTT.

This sequence joins TRBV6-5 and TRBJ1-4; D may be TRBD1 (6 bases). Germline V gene data show CDR1 as MNHEY and CDR2 as SVGAGI. Trimming removed 4 bases from V and 7 bases from J, with 13 bases in between. This CDR3 is built from 14 residues. The CDR3 reads CASSFRGLSEKLFF. The DNA of the CDR3 is TGTGCCAGCAGTTTTAGGGGGTTAAGTGAAAAACTGTTTTTT.